This T cell receptor (beta chain) comes out of a study of beta chain features in type 1 diabetes. Study overall: In all, more than 90,000,000 sorted cells from all samples were analyzed. Findings and caveats of the study: Sampled from patients, naive, central memory and Treg TCRB repertoires appeared more similar than those sampled from healthy donors. All four CD4+ subsets from Type 1 diabetes patients carried moderately but significantly shorter TCRB CDR3s. In type 1 diabetes patients, VDJ junctions had fewer insertions; deletions at these junctions were more frequent.

Of note for this clone: Its target is unknown.

In all sorted populations, purity surpassed 95%. Per the germline V gene, CDR1 is SGHAT and CDR2 is FQNNGV. The V and J ends lost 1 base and 3 bases respectively, with 11 bases between them. The CDR3 consists of 15 residues. Expressed TCRB transcripts were sequenced because the isolated RNA had all been reverse transcribed beforehand. The protocol was immunoSEQ multiplex PCR, while the TCRdb copy is restricted to in-frame clones and leaves out a portion. The sample holds about 140,000 clones; 13% are singletons and the top ten take 1.3%. The chain recombines TRBV11-2 with TRBJ2-3; D not resolved. The sequenced sample was central memory CD4+ T cells from blood. The TCR comes from a man aged 18 to 35 with type 1 diabetes. For the CDR3, the DNA is TGTGCCAGCAGCTTAGTAGTTGGCTCTACAGATACGCAGTATTTT. This translates into CASSLVVGSTDTQYF.